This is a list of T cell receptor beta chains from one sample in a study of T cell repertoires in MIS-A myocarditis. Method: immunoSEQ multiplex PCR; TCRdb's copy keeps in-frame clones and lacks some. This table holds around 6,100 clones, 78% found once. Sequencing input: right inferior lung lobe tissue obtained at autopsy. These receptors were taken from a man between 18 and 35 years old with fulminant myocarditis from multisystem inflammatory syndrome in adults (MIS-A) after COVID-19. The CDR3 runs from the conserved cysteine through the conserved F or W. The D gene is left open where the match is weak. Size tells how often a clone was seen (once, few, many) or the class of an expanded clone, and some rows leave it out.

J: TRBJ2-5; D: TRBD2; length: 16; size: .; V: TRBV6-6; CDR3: CASSAIGTSGVETQYF; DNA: TGTGCCAGCAGTGCCATAGGGACTAGCGGGGTAGAGACCCAGTACTTC
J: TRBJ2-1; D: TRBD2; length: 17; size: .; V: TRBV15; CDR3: CATSRVARGGSYNEQFF; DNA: TGTGCCACCAGCAGAGTCGCGCGGGGGGGCTCCTACAATGAGCAGTTCTTC
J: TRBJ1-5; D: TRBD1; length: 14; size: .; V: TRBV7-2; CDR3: CASSSYRGNQPQHF; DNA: TGTGCCAGCAGCTCCTACAGGGGGAATCAGCCCCAGCATTTT
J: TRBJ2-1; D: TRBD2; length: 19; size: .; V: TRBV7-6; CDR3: CAIRSWTDVRLAGGHEQFF; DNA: TGTGCCATCAGATCCTGGACGGACGTAAGACTAGCGGGGGGCCATGAGCAGTTCTTC
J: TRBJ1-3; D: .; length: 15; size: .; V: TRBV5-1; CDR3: CASSLRGQEGNTIYF; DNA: TGCGCCAGCAGTTTGAGGGGACAAGAAGGAAACACCATATATTTT
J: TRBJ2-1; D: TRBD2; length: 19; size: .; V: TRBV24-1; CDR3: CATSDPGLAGGPSLDEQFF; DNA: TGTGCCACCAGTGACCCAGGACTAGCGGGAGGGCCAAGTCTTGATGAGCAGTTCTTC
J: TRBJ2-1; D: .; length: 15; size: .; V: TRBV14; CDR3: CASSHFDEGGYEQFF; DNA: TGTGCCAGCAGCCACTTCGATGAGGGCGGGTATGAGCAGTTCTTC
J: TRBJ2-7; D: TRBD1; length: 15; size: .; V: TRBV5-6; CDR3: CASSRWDSSSYEQYF; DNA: TGTGCCAGCAGCCGATGGGACAGCAGCTCCTACGAGCAGTACTTC
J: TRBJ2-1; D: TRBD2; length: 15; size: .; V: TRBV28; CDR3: CASSLDSGRSDEQFF; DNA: TGTGCCAGCAGTTTGGATAGCGGGAGGAGCGATGAGCAGTTCTTC
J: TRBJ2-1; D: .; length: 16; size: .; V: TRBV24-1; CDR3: CATSDFQGARGNEQFF; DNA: TGTGCCACCAGTGATTTTCAGGGGGCGCGGGGGAATGAGCAGTTCTTC
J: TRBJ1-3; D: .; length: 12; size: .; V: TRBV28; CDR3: CASSLVEGTIYF; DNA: TGTGCCAGCAGTTTAGTGGAGGGGACCATATATTTT
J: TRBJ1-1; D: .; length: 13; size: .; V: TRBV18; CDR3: CASSQLTNTEAFF; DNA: TGTGCCAGCTCACAACTAACGAACACTGAAGCTTTCTTT
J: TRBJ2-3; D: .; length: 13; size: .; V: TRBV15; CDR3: CATSRSGSDTQYF; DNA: TGTGCCACCAGCAGGTCCGGGTCGGATACGCAGTATTTT
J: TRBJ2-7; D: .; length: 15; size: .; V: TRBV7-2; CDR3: CASSPQVAVPYEQYF; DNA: TGTGCCAGCAGCCCACAAGTCGCAGTTCCCTACGAGCAGTACTTC
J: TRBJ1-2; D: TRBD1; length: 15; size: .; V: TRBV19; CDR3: CASNLAGGPFYGYTF; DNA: TGTGCCAGTAATTTGGCAGGGGGCCCCTTCTATGGCTACACCTTC
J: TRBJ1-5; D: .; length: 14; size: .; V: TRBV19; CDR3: CASSIHTSNQPQHF; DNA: TGTGCCAGTAGTATACATACTAGCAATCAGCCCCAGCATTTT
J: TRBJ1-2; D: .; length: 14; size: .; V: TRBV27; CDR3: CASSQYRDGRGYTF; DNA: TGTGCCAGCAGCCAATATAGGGACGGGCGCGGCTACACCTTC
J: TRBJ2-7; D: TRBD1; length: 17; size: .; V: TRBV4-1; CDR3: CASSQFPGDRDSYEQYF; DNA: TGCGCCAGCAGTCAATTTCCCGGGGACAGGGACTCCTACGAGCAGTACTTC
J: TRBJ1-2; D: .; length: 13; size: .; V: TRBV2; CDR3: CASSKGTSGGYTF; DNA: TGTGCCAGCAGTAAGGGGACATCAGGCGGCTACACCTTC
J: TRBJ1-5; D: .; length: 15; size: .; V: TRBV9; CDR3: CASSVSGDSNQPQHF; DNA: TGTGCCAGCAGCGTATCAGGGGATAGCAATCAGCCCCAGCATTTT
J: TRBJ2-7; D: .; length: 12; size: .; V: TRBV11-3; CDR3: CASSLDWGEQYF; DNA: TGTGCCAGCAGCTTAGATTGGGGCGAGCAGTACTTC
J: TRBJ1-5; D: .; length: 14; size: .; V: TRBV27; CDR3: CATGRGNSNQPQHF; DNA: TGTGCCACCGGTAGAGGGAATAGCAATCAGCCCCAGCATTTT
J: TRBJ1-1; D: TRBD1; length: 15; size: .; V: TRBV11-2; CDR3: CASSLAKDRGPEAFF; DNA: TGTGCCAGCAGCTTGGCGAAGGACAGGGGCCCCGAAGCTTTCTTT
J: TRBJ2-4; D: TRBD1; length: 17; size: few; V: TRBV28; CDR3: CASTRGDRGLAKNIQYF; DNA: TGTGCCAGCACTAGGGGCGACAGGGGACTAGCCAAAAACATTCAGTACTTC
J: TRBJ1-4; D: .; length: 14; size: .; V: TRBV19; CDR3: CASSIIDSNEKLFF; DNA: TGTGCCAGTAGTATCATAGACTCTAATGAAAAACTGTTTTTT
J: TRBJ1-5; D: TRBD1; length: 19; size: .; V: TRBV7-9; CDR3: CASSLFRGAQGYSNQPQHF; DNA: TGTGCCAGCAGCTTATTCAGGGGGGCGCAGGGTTATAGCAATCAGCCCCAGCATTTT
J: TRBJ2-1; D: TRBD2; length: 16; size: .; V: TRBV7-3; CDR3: CASSLGLALDYNEQFF; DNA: TGTGCCAGCAGCTTAGGACTAGCCTTGGACTACAATGAGCAGTTCTTC
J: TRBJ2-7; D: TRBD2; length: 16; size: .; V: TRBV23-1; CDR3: CASSHPGTSGAYEQYF; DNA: TGCGCCAGCAGTCACCCGGGGACTAGCGGGGCCTACGAGCAGTACTTC
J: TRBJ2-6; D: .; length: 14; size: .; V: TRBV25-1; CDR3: CASSEDNGANVLTF; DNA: TGTGCCAGCAGTGAAGATAATGGGGCCAACGTCCTGACTTTC
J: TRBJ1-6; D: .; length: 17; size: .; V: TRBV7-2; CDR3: CASSLVPAKTGGSPLHF; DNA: TGTGCCAGCAGCTTAGTACCCGCTAAAACCGGGGGATCACCCCTCCACTTT
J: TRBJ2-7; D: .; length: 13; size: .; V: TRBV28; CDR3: CASSWDAAYEQYF; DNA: TGTGCCAGCAGTTGGGACGCTGCCTACGAGCAGTACTTC
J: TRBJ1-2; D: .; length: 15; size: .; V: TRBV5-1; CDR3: CASSLSPGSGYGYTF; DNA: TGCGCCAGCAGCTTAAGCCCGGGAAGCGGGTATGGCTACACCTTC
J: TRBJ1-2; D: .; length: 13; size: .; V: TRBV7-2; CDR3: CASSINGPIGYTF; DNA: TGTGCCAGCAGCATAAACGGACCGATTGGCTACACCTTC
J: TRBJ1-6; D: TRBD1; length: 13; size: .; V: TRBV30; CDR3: CAWSGTGNSPLHF; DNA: TGTGCCTGGAGTGGGACAGGGAATTCACCCCTCCACTTT
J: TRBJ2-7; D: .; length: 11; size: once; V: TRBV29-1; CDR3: CSVSERGEQYF; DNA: TGCAGCGTTAGCGAAAGAGGAGAGCAGTACTTC
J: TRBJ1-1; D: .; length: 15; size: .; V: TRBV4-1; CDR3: CASSQGTDMNTEAFF; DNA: TGCGCCAGCAGCCAAGGGACAGACATGAACACTGAAGCTTTCTTT
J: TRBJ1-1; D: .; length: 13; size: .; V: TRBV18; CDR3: CASSPRVNTEAFF; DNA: TGTGCCAGCTCACCACGGGTGAACACTGAAGCTTTCTTT
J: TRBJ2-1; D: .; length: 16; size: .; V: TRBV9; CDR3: CASSQRGHSTYNEQFF; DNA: TGTGCCAGCAGCCAACGGGGACACTCGACTTACAATGAGCAGTTCTTC
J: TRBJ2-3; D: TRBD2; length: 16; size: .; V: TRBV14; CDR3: CASSQGTSGGADTQYF; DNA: TGTGCCAGCAGCCAAGGGACTAGCGGGGGCGCAGATACGCAGTATTTT
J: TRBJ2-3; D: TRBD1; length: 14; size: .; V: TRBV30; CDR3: CAWRGTGYTDTQYF; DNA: TGTGCCTGGAGGGGGACAGGGTACACAGATACGCAGTATTTT
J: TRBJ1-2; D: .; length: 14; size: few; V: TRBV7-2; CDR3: CASSLAPGQNGYTF; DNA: TGTGCCAGCAGCTTAGCGCCTGGGCAGAATGGCTACACCTTC